The 10 T cell receptor beta chains reported below all come from one sample, sequenced in a study of T cells after yellow fever vaccination. TCRdb independently ran MiXCR on the 5' RACE reads; one entry per CDR3 protein. The sample lists 40,000 or so distinct CDR3 sequences, about 6.8% seen once, with 15% in the top ten. The sequencing used CD8+ T cells not binding an NS4B(214-222) dextramer, sorted from PBMCs, collected 45 days after the yellow fever booster vaccination. The receptors were sampled from a man aged 25-45 years who received the YFV17D yellow fever vaccine.

This clonotype occurred many times. The gene calls are TRBV6-2 or TRBV6-3 and TRBJ2-1; 9 positions match TRBD2. J gave up 6 bases and V 8 bases, and 11 bases lay outside the gene matches. The germline V gene has CDR1 MNHEY and CDR2 SVGEGT. The CDR3 is made up of 15 amino acids. The CDR3 DNA reads as TGTGCCAGCGTTGGGGGACTAGCAGTGACCAATGAGCAGTTCTTC. Translation gives CASVGGLAVTNEQFF.

At least ten counts were recorded for this clonotype. The chain joins TRBV6-6 to TRBJ2-1; D gene uncertain. V was pared by 2 bases and J by 10 bases, with 9 bases between. CDR3 length: 12 residues. Germline CDR1 and CDR2: MNHNY and SVGAGI (reference sequence). The CDR3 DNA sequence: TGTGCCAGCAGTTACAGCAGCAAAGAGCAGTTCTTC. Translated, it gives CASSYSSKEQFF.

On this clonotype: A read error is possible here, since a much larger clone lies one base away. The chain recombines TRBV5-1 with TRBJ2-1, with D maybe TRBD2 (5 bases). The CDR3 contains 18 residues. V was shortened by 4 bases and J by 1 base, with 21 bases between the two germline ends. Germline lookup yields CDR1 SGHRS and CDR2 YFSETQ. The CDR3 sequence is CASSPPLGAAASYNEQFF. The CDR3 nucleotides read TGCGCCAGCAGCCCCCCGTTGGGAGCGGCAGCGTCCTACAATGAGCAGTTCTTC. Filled out from reference TRBV5-1 and TRBJ2-1, the complete variable domain reads KAGVTQTPRYLIKTRGQQVTLSCSPISGHRSVSWYQQTPGQGLQFLFEYFSETQRNKGNFPGRFSGRQFSNSRSEMNVSTLELGDSALYLCASSPPLGAAASYNEQFFGPGTRLTVL.

This clonotype came up many times. The chain joins TRBV6-5 to TRBJ1-4; TRBD1 aligns across 9 bases. After removal of 0 bases from V and 7 bases from J, the junction contained 9 bases not matched to a gene. The CDR3 spans 17 residues. The germline gives CDR1 MNHEY, CDR2 SVGAGI. DNA of the CDR3: TGTGCCAGCAGTTACTCGAGCTGGGGACAGGGCGGTGAAAAACTGTTTTTT. Its protein product is CASSYSSWGQGGEKLFF.

This clonotype was observed a few times. The junction and the germline gene differ at one end; a read error may be behind it. CDR3 coding DNA: TGTGCCAGCAGTCCCAGGGGGGATGAGGAGTTCTTC. Encoded protein: CASSPRGDEEFF. The chain combines TRBV27 with TRBJ2-1; D perhaps matches TRBD1 (7 bases). CDR3 size: 12 residues. CDR1 MNHEY and CDR2 SMNVEV come from the germline V gene (reference sequence).

This clonotype was seen repeatedly, ten times or more. The gene calls are TRBV28 and TRBJ2-1, with 10 bases identical to TRBD2. The CDR3 is 15 amino acids. The germline gives CDR1 MDHEN, CDR2 SYDVKM. J gave up 9 bases and V 6 bases, and 11 bases lay outside the gene matches. The CDR3 nucleotides read TGTGCCAGCAGAGAGGGGCTAGCGGGAGTTTTTGAGCAGTTCTTC. It encodes CASREGLAGVFEQFF.

About this clonotype: A much larger clone differs from this one at a single base, so this may be a read error. The chain links TRBV28 to TRBJ2-7; no reliable D call. The V gene's germline CDR1 is MDHEN and CDR2 SYDVKM. The CDR3 has 13 amino acids. V lost 3 bases, J lost 4 bases, and 10 bases lay in between. The CDR3 is CASSFGRRYEQYF. The CDR3 nucleotides read TGTGCCAGCAGTTTCGGCAGGAGATACGAGCAGTACTTC.

The table lists this clonotype with many counts. J is TRBJ2-3 and V is TRBV25-1; D might be TRBD1 (6 bases). Germline values: CDR1 MGHDK, CDR2 SYGVNS. The CDR3 loop spans 14 amino acids. The ends were cut back, 10 bases at V and 0 bases at J, with 14 bases in the middle. CDR3 DNA: TGTGCCACAGGCATGGGGGCAAGCACAGATACGCAGTATTTT. Its protein product is CATGMGASTDTQYF.

This clonotype was found many times. The chain employs TRBV27 and TRBJ2-3; D remains ambiguous. This CDR3 contains 12 residues. Germline CDR1 and CDR2: MNHEY and SMNVEV (reference sequence). Trimming took off 6 bases at V and 5 bases at J, with 9 bases between the two ends. The CDR3 region is CASRFLGDTQYF. CDR3 coding DNA: TGTGCCAGCAGATTTCTGGGAGATACGCAGTATTTT.

As to this clonotype: Just one base apart from a much larger clone, this may be a read error. The genes are TRBV10-1 and TRBJ2-3, with D uncertain. Germline V lookup: CDR1 WNHNN, CDR2 SYGVQD (reference sequence). The CDR3 contains 13 residues. The DNA for the CDR3 is TGCGCCAGCAGTGGGGCGAGCACAGATATGCAGTATTTT. Translation: CASSGASTDMQYF.